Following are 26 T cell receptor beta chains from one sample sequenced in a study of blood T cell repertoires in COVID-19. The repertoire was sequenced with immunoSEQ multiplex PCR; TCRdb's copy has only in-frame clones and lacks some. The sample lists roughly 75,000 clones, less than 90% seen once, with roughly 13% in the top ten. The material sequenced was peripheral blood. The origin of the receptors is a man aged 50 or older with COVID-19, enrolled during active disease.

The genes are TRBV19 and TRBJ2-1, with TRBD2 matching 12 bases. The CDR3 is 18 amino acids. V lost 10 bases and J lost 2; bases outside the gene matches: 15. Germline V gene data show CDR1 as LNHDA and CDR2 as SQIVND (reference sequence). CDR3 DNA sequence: TGTGCCACCGAACGGGGGGGGACTAGCGGGTTCGCCTACAATGAGCAGTTCTTC. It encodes CATERGGTSGFAYNEQFF. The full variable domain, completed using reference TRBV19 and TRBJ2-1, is DGGITQSPKYLFRKEGQNVTLSCEQNLNHDAMYWYRQDPGQGLRLIYYSQIVNDFQKGDIAEGYSVSREKKESFPLTVTSAQKNPTAFYLCATERGGTSGFAYNEQFFGPGTRLTVL.

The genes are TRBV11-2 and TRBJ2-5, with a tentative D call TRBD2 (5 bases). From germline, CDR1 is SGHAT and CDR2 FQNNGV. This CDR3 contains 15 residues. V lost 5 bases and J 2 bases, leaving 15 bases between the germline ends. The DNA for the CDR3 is TGTGCCAGCAGCCGCGGACTTTTGCCTCAAGAGACCCAGTACTTC. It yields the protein CASSRGLLPQETQYF.

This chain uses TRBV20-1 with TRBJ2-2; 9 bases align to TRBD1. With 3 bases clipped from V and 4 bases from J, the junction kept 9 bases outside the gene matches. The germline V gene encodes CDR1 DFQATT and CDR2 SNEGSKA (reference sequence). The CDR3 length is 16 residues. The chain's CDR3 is CSASFADRGATGELFF. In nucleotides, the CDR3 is TGCAGTGCTAGTTTCGCGGACAGGGGCGCCACCGGGGAGCTGTTTTTT.

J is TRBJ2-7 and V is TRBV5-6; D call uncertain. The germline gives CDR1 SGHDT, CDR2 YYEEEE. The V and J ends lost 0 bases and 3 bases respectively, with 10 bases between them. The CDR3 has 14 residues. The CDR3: CASSLVSGLYEQYF. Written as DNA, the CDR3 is TGTGCCAGCAGCTTGGTGTCTGGCCTCTACGAGCAGTACTTC.

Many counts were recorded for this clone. The CDR3 sequence: CASRQVLNTGELFF. The CDR3 nucleotides read TGTGCCAGCCGACAGGTGCTGAACACCGGGGAGCTGTTTTTT. This chain joins TRBV7-3 and TRBJ2-2; tentatively, D is TRBD1 (6 bases). The CDR3 is 14 amino acids. Germline CDR1 is SGHTA and CDR2 is FQGTGA. The V gene lost 8 bases and the J gene lost 1 base, with 11 bases spanning the gap.

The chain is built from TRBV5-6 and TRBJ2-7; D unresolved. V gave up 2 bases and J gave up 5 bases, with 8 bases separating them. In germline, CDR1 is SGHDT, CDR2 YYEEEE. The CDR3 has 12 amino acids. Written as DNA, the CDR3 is TGTGCCAGCAGCTTTCTAGGAGACGAGCAGTACTTC. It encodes CASSFLGDEQYF.

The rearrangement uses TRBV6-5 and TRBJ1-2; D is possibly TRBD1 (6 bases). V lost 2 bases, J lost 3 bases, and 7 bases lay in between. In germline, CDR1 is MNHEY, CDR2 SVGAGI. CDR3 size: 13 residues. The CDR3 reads CASSYDRHYGYTF. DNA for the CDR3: TGTGCCAGCAGTTACGACAGGCACTATGGCTACACCTTC.

The CDR3 DNA sequence: TGTGCCAGCAGCCCAAGAGCAGGGCTTCTAGCCAAAAACATTCAGTACTTC. Protein sequence: CASSPRAGLLAKNIQYF. This chain uses TRBV7-2 with TRBJ2-4; possible D gene TRBD1, 5 bases. This CDR3 spans 17 amino acids. V was pared by 5 bases and J by 0 bases, with 17 bases between. Germline V gene sequence: CDR1 SGHTA, CDR2 FQGNSA.

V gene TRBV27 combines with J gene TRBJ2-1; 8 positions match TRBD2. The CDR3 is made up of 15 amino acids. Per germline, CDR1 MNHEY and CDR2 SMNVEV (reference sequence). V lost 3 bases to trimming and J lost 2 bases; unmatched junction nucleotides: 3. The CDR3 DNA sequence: TGTGCCAGCAGTTTCACTAGCGGAACCTACAATGAGCAGTTCTTC. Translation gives CASSFTSGTYNEQFF.

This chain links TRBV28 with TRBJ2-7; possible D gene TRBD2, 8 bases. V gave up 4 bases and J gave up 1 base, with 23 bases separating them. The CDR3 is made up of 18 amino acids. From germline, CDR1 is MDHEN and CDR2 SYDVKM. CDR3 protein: CASSSRQGRGGRSYEQYF. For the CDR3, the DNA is TGTGCCAGCAGTTCCAGACAGGGAAGAGGCGGGAGGTCCTACGAGCAGTACTTC.

Here the CDR3 reads CASSNLTGVYSNQPQHF. CDR3 bases: TGTGCCAGCAGTAATTTGACAGGGGTATATAGCAATCAGCCCCAGCATTTT. The chain couples TRBV27 to TRBJ1-5; TRBD1 aligns across 8 bases. CDR1 and CDR2 from the germline V gene are MNHEY and SMNVEV (reference sequence). After removal of 5 bases from V and 0 bases from J, the junction contained 9 bases not matched to a gene. The CDR3 consists of 17 residues.

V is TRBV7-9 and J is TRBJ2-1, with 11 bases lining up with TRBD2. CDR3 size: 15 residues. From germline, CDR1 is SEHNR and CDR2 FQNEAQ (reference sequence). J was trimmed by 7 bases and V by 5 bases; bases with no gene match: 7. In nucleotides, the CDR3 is TGTGCCAGCAGCATATCTAGCGGGAGGCGGAATGAGCAGTTCTTC. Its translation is CASSISSGRRNEQFF.

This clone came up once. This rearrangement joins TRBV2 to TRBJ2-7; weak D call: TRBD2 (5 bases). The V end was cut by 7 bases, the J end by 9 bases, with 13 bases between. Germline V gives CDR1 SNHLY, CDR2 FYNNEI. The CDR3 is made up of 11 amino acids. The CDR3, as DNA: TGTGCCAGCACTTTCGGGGTTGGGCAGTACTTC. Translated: CASTFGVGQYF.

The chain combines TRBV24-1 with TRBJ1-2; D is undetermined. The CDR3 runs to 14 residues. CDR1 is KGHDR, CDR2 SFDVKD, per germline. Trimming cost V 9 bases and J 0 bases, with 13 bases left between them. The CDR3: CATAGNGANYGYTF. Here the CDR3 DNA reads TGTGCCACCGCCGGGAACGGGGCTAACTATGGCTACACCTTC.

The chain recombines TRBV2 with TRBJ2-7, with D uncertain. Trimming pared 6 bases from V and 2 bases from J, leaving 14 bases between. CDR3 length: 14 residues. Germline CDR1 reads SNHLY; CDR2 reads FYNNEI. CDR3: CASRAEIGAYEQYF. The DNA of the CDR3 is TGTGCCAGCAGGGCCGAAATTGGAGCCTACGAGCAGTACTTC.

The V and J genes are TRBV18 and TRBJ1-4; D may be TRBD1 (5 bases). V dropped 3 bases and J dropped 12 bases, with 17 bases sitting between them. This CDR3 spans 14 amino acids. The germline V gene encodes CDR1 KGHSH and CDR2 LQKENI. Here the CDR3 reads CASSPNAGSSQLFF. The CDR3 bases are TGTGCCAGCTCACCTAACGCAGGGTCTTCGCAACTGTTTTTT.

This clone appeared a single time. The CDR3 DNA sequence: TGTGCCAGTTCCGGGACAGGGGGAGAGACCCAGTACTTC. Translated: CASSGTGGETQYF. This chain links TRBV19 with TRBJ2-5; 11 nucleotides agree with TRBD1. This CDR3 has 13 residues. V trimming: 8 bases; J trimming: 4 bases; junction bases outside the gene matches: 3. Germline V gene lookup returns CDR1 LNHDA and CDR2 SQIVND (reference sequence).

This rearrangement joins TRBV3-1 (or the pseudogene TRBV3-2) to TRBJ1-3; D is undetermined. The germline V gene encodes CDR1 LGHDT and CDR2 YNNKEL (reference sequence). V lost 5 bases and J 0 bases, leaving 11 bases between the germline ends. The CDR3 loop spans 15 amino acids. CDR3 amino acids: CASSKVGSSGNTIYF. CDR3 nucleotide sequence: TGTGCCAGCAGCAAGGTGGGCAGCTCTGGAAACACCATATATTTT.

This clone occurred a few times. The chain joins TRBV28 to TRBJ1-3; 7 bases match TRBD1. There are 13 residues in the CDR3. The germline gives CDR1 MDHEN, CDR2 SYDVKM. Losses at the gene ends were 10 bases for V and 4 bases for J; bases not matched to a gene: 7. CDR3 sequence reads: CAIAPGQGNTIYF. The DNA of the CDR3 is TGTGCCATTGCACCGGGACAGGGAAACACCATATATTTT.

CDR3 loop: CASSGQVDEKLFF. The CDR3 nucleotides read TGTGCCAGCTCTGGACAGGTGGATGAAAAACTGTTTTTT. The chain is built from TRBV18 and TRBJ1-4; 7 bases line up with TRBD1. Germline lookup yields CDR1 KGHSH and CDR2 LQKENI. Trimming removed 6 bases from V and 6 bases from J; junction bases left unmatched: 4. CDR3 length equals 13 residues.

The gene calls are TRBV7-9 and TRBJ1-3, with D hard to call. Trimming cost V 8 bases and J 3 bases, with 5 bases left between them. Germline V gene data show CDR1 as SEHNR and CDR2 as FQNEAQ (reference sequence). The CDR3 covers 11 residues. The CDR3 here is CASVNGNTIYF. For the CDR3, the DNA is TGTGCCAGCGTTAATGGAAACACCATATATTTT.

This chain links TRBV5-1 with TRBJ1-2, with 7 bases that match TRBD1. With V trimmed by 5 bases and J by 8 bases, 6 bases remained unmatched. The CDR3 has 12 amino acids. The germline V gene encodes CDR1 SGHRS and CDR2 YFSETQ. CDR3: CASRSTGVGYTF. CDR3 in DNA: TGCGCCAGCAGATCTACAGGGGTAGGCTACACCTTC.

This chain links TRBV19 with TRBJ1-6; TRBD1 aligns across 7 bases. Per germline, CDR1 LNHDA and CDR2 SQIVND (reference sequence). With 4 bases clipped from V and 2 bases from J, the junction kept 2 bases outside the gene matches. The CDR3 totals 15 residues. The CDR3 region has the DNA TGTGCCAGTAGTAGGGGGACAGCCTATAATTCACCCCTCCACTTT. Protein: CASSRGTAYNSPLHF.

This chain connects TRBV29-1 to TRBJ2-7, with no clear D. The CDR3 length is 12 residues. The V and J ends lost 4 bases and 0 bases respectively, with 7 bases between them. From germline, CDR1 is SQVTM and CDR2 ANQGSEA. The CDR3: CSVVAGSYEQYF. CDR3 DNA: TGCAGCGTTGTTGCAGGCTCCTACGAGCAGTACTTC.

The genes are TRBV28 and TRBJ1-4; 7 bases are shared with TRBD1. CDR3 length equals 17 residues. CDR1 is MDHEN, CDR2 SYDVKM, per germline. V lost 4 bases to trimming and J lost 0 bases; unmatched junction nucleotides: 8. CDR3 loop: CASSSSGQEATNEKLFF. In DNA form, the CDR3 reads TGTGCCAGCAGTTCAAGCGGACAGGAAGCAACTAATGAAAAACTGTTTTTT. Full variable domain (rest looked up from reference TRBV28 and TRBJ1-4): DVKVTQSSRYLVKRTGEKVFLECVQDMDHENMFWYRQDPGLGLRLIYFSYDVKMKEKGDIPEGYSVSREKKERFSLILESASTNQTSMYLCASSSSGQEATNEKLFFGSGTQLSVL.

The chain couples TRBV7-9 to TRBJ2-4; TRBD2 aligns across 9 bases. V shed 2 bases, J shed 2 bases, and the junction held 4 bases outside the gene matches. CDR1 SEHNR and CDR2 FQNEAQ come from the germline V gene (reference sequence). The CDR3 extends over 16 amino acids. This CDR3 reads CASSLLAGGTKNIQYF. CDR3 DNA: TGTGCCAGCAGCTTACTCGCGGGAGGGACCAAAAACATTCAGTACTTC.